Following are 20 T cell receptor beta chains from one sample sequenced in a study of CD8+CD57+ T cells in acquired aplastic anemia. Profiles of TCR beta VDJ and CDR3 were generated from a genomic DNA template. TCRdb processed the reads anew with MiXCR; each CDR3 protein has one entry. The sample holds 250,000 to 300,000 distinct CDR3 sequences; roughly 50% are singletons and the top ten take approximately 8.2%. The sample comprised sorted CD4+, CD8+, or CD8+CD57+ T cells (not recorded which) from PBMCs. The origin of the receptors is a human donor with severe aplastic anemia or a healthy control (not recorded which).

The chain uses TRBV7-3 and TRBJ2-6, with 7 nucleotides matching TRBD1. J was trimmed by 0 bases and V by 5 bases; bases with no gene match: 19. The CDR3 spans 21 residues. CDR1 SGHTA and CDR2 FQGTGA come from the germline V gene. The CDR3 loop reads CASSPRAPDRVSYSGANVLTF. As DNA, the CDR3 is TGTGCCAGCAGCCCCCGCGCCCCAGACAGGGTCTCGTACTCTGGGGCCAACGTCCTGACTTTC.

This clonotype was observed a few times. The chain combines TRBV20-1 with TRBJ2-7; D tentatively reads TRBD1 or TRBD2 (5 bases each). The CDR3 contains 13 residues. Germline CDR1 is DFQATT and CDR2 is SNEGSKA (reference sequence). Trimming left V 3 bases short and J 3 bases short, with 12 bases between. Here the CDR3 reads CSASGTEVYEQYF. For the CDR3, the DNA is TGCAGTGCTAGTGGGACCGAAGTCTACGAGCAGTACTTC.

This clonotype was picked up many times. For the CDR3, the DNA is TGTGCCAGCAGCGTAGGACAGGGGGCCTACGAGCAGTACTTC. Amino acid sequence: CASSVGQGAYEQYF. The chain combines TRBV9 with TRBJ2-7, with 9 positions matching TRBD1. This CDR3 spans 14 amino acids. Germline loops: CDR1 SGDLS, CDR2 YYNGEE. Losses at the gene ends were 0 bases for V and 2 bases for J; bases not matched to a gene: 0.

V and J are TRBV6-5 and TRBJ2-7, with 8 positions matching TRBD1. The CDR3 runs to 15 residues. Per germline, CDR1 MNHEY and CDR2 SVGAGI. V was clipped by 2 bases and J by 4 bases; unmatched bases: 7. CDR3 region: CASSYVQGAYYEQYF. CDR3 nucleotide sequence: TGTGCCAGCAGTTACGTCCAGGGGGCCTATTACGAGCAGTACTTC.

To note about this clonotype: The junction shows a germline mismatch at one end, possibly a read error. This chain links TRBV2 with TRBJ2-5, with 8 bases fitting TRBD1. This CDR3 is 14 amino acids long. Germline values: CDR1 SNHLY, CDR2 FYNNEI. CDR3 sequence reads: CASSSDRGREIQYF. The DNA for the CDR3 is TGTGCCAGCAGTTCAGACAGGGGACGGGAGATCCAGTACTTC.

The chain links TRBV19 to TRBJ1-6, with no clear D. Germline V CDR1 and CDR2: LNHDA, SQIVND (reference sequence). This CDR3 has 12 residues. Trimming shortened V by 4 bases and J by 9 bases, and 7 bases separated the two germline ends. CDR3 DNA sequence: TGTGCCAGTAGTACAGGCATTTCACCCCTCCACTTT. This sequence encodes CASSTGISPLHF.

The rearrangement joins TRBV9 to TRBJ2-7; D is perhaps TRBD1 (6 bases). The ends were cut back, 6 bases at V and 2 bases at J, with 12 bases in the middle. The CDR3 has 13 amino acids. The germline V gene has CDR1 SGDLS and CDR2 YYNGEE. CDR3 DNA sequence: TGTGCCAGCAATCAGGGGCCTACCTACGAGCAGTACTTC. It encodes CASNQGPTYEQYF.

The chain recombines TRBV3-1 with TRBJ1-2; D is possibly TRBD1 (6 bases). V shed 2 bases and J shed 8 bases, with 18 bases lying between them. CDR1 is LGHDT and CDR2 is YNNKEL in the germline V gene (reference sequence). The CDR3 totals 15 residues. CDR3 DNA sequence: TGTGCCAGCAGCCAAAATCTCGACAGGTCGGGAGGCTACACCTTC. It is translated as CASSQNLDRSGGYTF.

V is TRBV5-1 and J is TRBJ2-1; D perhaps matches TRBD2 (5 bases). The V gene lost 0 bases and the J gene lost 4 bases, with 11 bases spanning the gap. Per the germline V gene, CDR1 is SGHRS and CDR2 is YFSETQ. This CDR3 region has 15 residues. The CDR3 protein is CASSLVATVYNEQFF. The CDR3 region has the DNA TGCGCCAGCAGCTTGGTAGCGACCGTGTACAATGAGCAGTTCTTC.

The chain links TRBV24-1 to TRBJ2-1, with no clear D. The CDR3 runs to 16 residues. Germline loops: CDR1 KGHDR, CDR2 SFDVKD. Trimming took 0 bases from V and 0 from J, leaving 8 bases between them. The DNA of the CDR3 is TGTGCCACCAGTGATTTGCATCGGAGCTCCTACAATGAGCAGTTCTTC. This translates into CATSDLHRSSYNEQFF.

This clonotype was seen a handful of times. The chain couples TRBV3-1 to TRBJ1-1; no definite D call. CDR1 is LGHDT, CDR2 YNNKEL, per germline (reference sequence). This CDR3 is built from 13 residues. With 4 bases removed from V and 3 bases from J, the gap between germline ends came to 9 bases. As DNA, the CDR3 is TGTGCCAGCAGCCGGTCCCGGGACACTGAAGCTTTCTTT. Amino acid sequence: CASSRSRDTEAFF. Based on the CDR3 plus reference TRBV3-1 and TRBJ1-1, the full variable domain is DTAVSQTPKYLVTQMGNDKSIKCEQNLGHDTMYWYKQDSKKFLKIMFSYNNKELIINETVPNRFSPKSPDKAHLNLHINSLELGDSAVYFCASSRSRDTEAFFGQGTRLTVV.

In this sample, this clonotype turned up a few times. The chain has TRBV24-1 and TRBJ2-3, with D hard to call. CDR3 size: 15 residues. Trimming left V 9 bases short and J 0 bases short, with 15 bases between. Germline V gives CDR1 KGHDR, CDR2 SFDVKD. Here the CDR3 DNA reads TGTGCCACCGAAGGCTCCCATTCTAGCACAGATACGCAGTATTTT. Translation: CATEGSHSSTDTQYF.

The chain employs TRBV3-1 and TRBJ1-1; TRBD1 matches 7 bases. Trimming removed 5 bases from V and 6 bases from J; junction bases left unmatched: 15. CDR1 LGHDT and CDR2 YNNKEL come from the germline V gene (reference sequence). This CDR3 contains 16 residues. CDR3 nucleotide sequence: TGTGCCAGCAGCTCCGGGACAGTTTTTTTTGGAGCTGAAGCTTTCTTT. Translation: CASSSGTVFFGAEAFF.

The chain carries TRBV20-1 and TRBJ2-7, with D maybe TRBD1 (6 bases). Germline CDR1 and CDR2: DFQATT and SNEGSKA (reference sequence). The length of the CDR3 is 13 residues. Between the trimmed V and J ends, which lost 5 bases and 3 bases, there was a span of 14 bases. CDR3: CSASGTLIYEQYF. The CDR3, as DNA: TGCAGTGCTTCCGGGACACTGATCTACGAGCAGTACTTC.

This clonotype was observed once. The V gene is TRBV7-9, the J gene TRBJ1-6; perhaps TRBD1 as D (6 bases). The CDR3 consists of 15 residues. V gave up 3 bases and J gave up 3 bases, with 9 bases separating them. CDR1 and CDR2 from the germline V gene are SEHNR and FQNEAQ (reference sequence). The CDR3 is CASSLQGIYNSPLHF. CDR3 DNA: TGTGCCAGCAGCTTGCAGGGGATCTATAATTCACCCCTCCACTTT.

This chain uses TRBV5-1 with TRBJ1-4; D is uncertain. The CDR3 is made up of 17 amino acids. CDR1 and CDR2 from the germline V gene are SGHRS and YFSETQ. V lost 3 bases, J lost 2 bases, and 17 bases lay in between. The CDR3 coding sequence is TGCGCCAGCAGCTGGAGACTAGCCGGTCGGACTAATGAAAAACTGTTTTTT. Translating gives CASSWRLAGRTNEKLFF.

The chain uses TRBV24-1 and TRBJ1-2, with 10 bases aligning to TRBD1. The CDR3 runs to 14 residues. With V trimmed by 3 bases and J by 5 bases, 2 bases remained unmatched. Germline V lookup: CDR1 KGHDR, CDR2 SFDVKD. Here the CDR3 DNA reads TGTGCCACCAGTGATGGACAGGGGGTTTATGGCTACACCTTC. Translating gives CATSDGQGVYGYTF.

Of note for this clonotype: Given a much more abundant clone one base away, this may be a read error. CDR3 in DNA: TGTGCCAGTAGTACCCGGGGTGCACAGGGGGGGTCCGGGGAGCTGTTTTTT. This codes for CASSTRGAQGGSGELFF. The gene calls are TRBV19 and TRBJ2-2, with D perhaps matching TRBD1 (8 bases). V was pared by 4 bases and J by 6 bases, with 21 bases between. This CDR3 is built from 17 residues. Germline CDR1 is LNHDA and CDR2 is SQIVND (reference sequence).

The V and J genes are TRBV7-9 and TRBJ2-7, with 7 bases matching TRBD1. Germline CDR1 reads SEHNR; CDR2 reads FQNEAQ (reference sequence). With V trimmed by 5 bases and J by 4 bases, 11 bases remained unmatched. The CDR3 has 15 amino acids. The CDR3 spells CASSPRQGSAYEQYF. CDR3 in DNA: TGTGCCAGCAGCCCCCGACAGGGATCAGCGTACGAGCAGTACTTC.

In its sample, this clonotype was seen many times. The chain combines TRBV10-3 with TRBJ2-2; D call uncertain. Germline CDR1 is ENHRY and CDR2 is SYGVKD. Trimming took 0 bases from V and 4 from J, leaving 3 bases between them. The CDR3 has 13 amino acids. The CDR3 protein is CAISESSTGELFF. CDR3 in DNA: TGTGCCATCAGTGAGTCTAGCACCGGGGAGCTGTTTTTT.